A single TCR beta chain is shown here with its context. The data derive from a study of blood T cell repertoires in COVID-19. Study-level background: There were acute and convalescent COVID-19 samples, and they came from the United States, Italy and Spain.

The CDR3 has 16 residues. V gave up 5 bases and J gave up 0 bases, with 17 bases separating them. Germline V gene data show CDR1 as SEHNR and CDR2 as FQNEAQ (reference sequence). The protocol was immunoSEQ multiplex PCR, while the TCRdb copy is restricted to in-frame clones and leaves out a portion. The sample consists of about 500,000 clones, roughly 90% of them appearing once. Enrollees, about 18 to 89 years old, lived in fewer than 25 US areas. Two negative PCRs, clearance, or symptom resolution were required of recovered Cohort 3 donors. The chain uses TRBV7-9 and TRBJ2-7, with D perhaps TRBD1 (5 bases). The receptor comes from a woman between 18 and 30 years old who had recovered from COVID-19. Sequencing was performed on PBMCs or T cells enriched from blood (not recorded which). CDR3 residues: CASSPISLTASYEQYF. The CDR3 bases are TGTGCCAGCAGCCCCATTTCCCTGACAGCCTCCTACGAGCAGTACTTC.